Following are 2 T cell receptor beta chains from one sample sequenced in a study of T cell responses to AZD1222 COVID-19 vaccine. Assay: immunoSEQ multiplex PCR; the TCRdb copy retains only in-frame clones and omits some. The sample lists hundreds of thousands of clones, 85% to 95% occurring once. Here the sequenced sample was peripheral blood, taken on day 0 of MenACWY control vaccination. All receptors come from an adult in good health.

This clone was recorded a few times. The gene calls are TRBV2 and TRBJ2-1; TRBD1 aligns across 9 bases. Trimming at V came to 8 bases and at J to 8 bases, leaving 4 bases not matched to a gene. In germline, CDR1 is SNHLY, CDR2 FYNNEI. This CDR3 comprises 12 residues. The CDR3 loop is CASGQGIDEQFF. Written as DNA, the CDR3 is TGTGCCAGCGGACAGGGGATCGATGAGCAGTTCTTC.

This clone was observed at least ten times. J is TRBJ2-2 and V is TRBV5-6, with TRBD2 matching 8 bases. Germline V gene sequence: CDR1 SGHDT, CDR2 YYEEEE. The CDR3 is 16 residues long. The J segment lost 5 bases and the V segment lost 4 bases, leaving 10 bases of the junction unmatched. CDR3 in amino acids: CASSDPGGPITGELFF. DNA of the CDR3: TGTGCCAGCAGCGACCCGGGGGGGCCGATTACCGGGGAGCTGTTTTTT.